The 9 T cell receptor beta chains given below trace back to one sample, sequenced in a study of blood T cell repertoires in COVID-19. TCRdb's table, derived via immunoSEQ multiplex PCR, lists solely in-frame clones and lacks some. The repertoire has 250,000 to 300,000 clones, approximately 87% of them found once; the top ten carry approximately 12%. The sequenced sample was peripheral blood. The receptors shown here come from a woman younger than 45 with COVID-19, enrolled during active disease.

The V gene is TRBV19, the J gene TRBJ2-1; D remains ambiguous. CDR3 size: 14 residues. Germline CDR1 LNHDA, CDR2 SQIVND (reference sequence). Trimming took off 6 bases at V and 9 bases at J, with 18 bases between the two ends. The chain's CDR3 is CASRSLRVVREQFF. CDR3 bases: TGTGCCAGTAGATCCCTCCGGGTTGTACGTGAGCAGTTCTTC.

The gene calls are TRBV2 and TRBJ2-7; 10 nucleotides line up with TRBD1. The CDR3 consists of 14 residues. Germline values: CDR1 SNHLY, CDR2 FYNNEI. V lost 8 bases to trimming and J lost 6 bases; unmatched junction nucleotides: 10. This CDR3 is CASPPGTGESEQYF. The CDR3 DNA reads TGTGCCAGCCCCCCCGGGACAGGGGAATCCGAGCAGTACTTC.

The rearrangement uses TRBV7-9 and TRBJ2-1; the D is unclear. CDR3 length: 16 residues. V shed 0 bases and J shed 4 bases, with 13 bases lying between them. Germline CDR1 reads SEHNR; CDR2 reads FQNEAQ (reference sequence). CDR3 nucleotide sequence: TGTGCCAGCAGCTTAGCTTACACAGATTTATACAATGAGCAGTTCTTC. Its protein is CASSLAYTDLYNEQFF.

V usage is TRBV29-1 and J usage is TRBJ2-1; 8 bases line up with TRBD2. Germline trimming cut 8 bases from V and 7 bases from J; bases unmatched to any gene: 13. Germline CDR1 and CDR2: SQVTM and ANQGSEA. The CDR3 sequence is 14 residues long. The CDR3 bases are TGCAGCCACAATCCCGGGACTAGTCTGAATGAGCAGTTCTTC. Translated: CSHNPGTSLNEQFF.

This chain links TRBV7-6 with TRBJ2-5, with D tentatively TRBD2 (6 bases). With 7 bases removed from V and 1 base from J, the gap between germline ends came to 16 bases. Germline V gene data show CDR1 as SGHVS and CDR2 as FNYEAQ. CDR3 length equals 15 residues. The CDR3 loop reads CASTERGGGQETQYF. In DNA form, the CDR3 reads TGTGCCAGCACGGAGCGTGGGGGAGGCCAAGAGACCCAGTACTTC.

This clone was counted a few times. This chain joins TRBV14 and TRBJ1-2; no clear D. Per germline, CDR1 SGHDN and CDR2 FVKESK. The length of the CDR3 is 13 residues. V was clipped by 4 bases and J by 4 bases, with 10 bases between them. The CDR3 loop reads CASSPSSSYGYTF. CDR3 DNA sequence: TGTGCCAGCAGCCCCTCTTCCTCCTATGGCTACACCTTC.

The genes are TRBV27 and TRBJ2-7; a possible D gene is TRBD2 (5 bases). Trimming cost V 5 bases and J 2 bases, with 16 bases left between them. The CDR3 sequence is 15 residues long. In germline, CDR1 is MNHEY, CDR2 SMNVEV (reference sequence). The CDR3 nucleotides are TGTGCCAGCAGTCTTAATGGTGGACTGGCCTACGAGCAGTACTTC. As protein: CASSLNGGLAYEQYF.

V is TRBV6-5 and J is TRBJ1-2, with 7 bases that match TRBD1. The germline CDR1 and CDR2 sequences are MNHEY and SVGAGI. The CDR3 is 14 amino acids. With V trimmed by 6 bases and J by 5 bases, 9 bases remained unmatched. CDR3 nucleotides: TGTGCCAGCAGAGCCGGGACAGCAACATATGGCTACACCTTC. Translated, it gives CASRAGTATYGYTF.

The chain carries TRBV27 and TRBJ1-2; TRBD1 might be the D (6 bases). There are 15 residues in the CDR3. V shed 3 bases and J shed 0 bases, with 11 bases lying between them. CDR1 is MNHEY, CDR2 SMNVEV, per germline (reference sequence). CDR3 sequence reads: CASSFTGRANYGYTF. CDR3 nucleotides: TGTGCCAGCAGTTTCACAGGGCGGGCTAACTATGGCTACACCTTC.